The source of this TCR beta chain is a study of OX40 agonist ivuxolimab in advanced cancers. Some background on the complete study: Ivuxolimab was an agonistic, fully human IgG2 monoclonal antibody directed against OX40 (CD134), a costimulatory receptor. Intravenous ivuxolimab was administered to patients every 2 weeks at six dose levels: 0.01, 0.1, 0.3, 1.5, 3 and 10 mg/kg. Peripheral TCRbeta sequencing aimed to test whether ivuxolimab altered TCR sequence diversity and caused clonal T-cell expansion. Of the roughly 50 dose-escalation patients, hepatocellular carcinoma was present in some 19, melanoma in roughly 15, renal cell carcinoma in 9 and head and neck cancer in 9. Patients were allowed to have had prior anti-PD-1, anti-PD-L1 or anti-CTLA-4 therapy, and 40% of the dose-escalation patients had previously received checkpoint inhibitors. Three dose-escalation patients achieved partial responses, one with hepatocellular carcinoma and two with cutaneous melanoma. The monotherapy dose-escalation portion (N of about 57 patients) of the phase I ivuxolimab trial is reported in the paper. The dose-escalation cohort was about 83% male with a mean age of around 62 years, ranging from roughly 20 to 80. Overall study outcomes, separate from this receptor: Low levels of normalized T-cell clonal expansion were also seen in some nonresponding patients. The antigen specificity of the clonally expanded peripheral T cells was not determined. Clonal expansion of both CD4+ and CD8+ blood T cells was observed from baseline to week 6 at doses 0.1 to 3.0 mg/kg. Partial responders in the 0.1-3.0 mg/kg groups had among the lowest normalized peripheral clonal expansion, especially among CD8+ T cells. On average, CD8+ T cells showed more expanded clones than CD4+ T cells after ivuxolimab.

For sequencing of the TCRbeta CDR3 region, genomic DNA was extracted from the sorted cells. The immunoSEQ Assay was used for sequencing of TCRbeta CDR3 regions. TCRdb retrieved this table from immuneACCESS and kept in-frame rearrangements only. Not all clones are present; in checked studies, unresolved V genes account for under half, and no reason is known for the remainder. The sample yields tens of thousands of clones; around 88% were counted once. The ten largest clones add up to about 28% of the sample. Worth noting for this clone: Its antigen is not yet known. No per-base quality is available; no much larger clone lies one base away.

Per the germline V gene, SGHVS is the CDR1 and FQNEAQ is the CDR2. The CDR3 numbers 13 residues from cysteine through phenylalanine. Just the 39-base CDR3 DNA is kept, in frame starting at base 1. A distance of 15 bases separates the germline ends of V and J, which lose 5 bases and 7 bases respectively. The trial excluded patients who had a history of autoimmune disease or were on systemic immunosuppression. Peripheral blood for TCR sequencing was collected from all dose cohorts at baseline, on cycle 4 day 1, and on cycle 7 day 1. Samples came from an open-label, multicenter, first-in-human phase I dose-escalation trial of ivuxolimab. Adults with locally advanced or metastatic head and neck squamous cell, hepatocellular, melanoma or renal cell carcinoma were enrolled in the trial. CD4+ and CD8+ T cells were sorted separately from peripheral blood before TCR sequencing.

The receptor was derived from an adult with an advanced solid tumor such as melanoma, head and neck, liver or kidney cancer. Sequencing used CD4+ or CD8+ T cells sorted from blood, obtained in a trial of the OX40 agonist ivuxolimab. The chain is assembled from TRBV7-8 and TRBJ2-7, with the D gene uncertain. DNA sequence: TGTGCCAGCAGCGCAGTCAACGGTCGAGAGCAGTACTTC. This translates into CASSAVNGREQYF.